These T cell receptor beta chains were read from a single sample in a study of blood T cell repertoires in COVID-19. Sequencing was performed with immunoSEQ multiplex PCR; in TCRdb, only in-frame clones are kept and a portion is missing. The sample consists of some 200,000 clones, about nine tenths of them appearing once. The sequenced sample consisted of peripheral blood. Receptors were obtained from a man aged 50-60 years with acute or convalescent COVID-19. Both conserved end residues are part of each CDR3. Each record gives: CDR3 DNA, CDR3 protein, V gene, J gene, clone size, D gene. A D gene is named only where the DNA matches it firmly. A clone size is listed for some rows: how often the clone was seen (once, few, many), or a class if it is expanded.

CDR3nt: TGTGCCAGCAGCTTCGAGGGTAACTATGGCTACACCTTC; CDR3aa: CASSFEGNYGYTF; v_gene: TRBV7-9; j_gene: TRBJ1-2; abundance: NA; d_gene: NA
CDR3nt: TGTGCCAGCAGTCAGGACAGGGGGGGAAACACCGGGGAGCTGTTTTTT; CDR3aa: CASSQDRGGNTGELFF; v_gene: TRBV2; j_gene: TRBJ2-2; abundance: few; d_gene: TRBD1
CDR3nt: TGTGCCAGCAGCTTGGCCATCTACGAGCAGTACTTC; CDR3aa: CASSLAIYEQYF; v_gene: TRBV7-9; j_gene: TRBJ2-7; abundance: NA; d_gene: NA
CDR3nt: TGTGCCTGGAGTAAGGGACAGGGATCTTCACCCCTCCACTTT; CDR3aa: CAWSKGQGSSPLHF; v_gene: TRBV30; j_gene: TRBJ1-6; abundance: medium-sized; d_gene: TRBD1
CDR3nt: TGTGCCAGCAGGAGGGGGCGGGGATCCTACGAGCAGTACTTC; CDR3aa: CASRRGRGSYEQYF; v_gene: TRBV6-5; j_gene: TRBJ2-7; abundance: NA; d_gene: NA
CDR3nt: TGTGCCAGCAGTCAAACAGGGCACTATGGCTACACCTTC; CDR3aa: CASSQTGHYGYTF; v_gene: TRBV27; j_gene: TRBJ1-2; abundance: NA; d_gene: NA
CDR3nt: TGTGCCAGCAGCCCAAGGACAGACTACGAGCAGTACTTC; CDR3aa: CASSPRTDYEQYF; v_gene: TRBV7-2; j_gene: TRBJ2-7; abundance: once; d_gene: NA
CDR3nt: TGTGCCAGCAGCTCCTACAGGGGGCGAACTAATGAAAAACTGTTTTTT; CDR3aa: CASSSYRGRTNEKLFF; v_gene: TRBV11-2; j_gene: TRBJ1-4; abundance: NA; d_gene: TRBD1
CDR3nt: TGTGCCAGCAGCTTAGGCATTTTCGGGACAGATACGCAGTATTTT; CDR3aa: CASSLGIFGTDTQYF; v_gene: TRBV11-2; j_gene: TRBJ2-3; abundance: NA; d_gene: NA
CDR3nt: TGTGCCAGCAGCTTCGGGGGAGGTCAAGAGACCCAGTACTTC; CDR3aa: CASSFGGGQETQYF; v_gene: TRBV7-3; j_gene: TRBJ2-5; abundance: NA; d_gene: NA
CDR3nt: TGTGCCAGCACCTCCGACAGGGGAAATTCACCCCTCCACTTT; CDR3aa: CASTSDRGNSPLHF; v_gene: TRBV5-6; j_gene: TRBJ1-6; abundance: NA; d_gene: TRBD1
CDR3nt: TGTGCCAGCAGCTTCGGACTAGCGGGGGGGCCCGGTACAACCCAGTACTTC; CDR3aa: CASSFGLAGGPGTTQYF; v_gene: TRBV2; j_gene: TRBJ2-5; abundance: NA; d_gene: TRBD2
CDR3nt: TGTGCCAGCAGTGAACCTAGTAGTCGGAGGAGCTCCTACGAGCAGTACTTC; CDR3aa: CASSEPSSRRSSYEQYF; v_gene: TRBV6-1; j_gene: TRBJ2-7; abundance: NA; d_gene: NA
CDR3nt: TGTGCCAGCAGCAATGCCGTGCTAGCGGGGTACAATGAGCAGTTCTTC; CDR3aa: CASSNAVLAGYNEQFF; v_gene: TRBV5-4; j_gene: TRBJ2-1; abundance: NA; d_gene: TRBD2
CDR3nt: TGTGCCAGTAGTATAGGACAACAGTACACTGAAGCTTTCTTT; CDR3aa: CASSIGQQYTEAFF; v_gene: TRBV19; j_gene: TRBJ1-1; abundance: few; d_gene: NA
CDR3nt: TGTGCCAGCAGTGAAGGTACTACCAATGAAAAACTGTTTTTT; CDR3aa: CASSEGTTNEKLFF; v_gene: TRBV6-1; j_gene: TRBJ1-4; abundance: NA; d_gene: NA
CDR3nt: TGTGCCAGCAGCGACGGGAACTATGGCTACACCTTC; CDR3aa: CASSDGNYGYTF; v_gene: TRBV5-5; j_gene: TRBJ1-2; abundance: NA; d_gene: NA
CDR3nt: TGTGCCAGCAGTTTAGCGCCATCTAAGGAAGCTTTCTTT; CDR3aa: CASSLAPSKEAFF; v_gene: TRBV12-3/TRBV12-4; j_gene: TRBJ1-1; abundance: NA; d_gene: NA
CDR3nt: TGTGCCAGTTACTTCTTCTCTGGAAACACCATATATTTT; CDR3aa: CASYFFSGNTIYF; v_gene: TRBV27; j_gene: TRBJ1-3; abundance: NA; d_gene: NA
CDR3nt: TGCGCCAGCAGCCCGATGGGCAATTCGAACACTGAAGCTTTCTTT; CDR3aa: CASSPMGNSNTEAFF; v_gene: TRBV4-1; j_gene: TRBJ1-1; abundance: NA; d_gene: NA
CDR3nt: TGTGCCAGCTCACCCCCAGTGACTGAAGCTTTCTTT; CDR3aa: CASSPPVTEAFF; v_gene: TRBV18; j_gene: TRBJ1-1; abundance: NA; d_gene: NA
CDR3nt: TGTGCCAGCAGCTTGGCGGGCTACGATCAGCCCCAGCATTTT; CDR3aa: CASSLAGYDQPQHF; v_gene: TRBV7-8; j_gene: TRBJ1-5; abundance: once; d_gene: NA
CDR3nt: TGTGCCAGCAGCTTGAGGCAGGGCCTCGGCTATGGCTACACCTTC; CDR3aa: CASSLRQGLGYGYTF; v_gene: TRBV5-6; j_gene: TRBJ1-2; abundance: once; d_gene: NA
CDR3nt: TGTGCCAGTAGTGGGCAGGGGTCAACTAATGAAAAACTGTTTTTT; CDR3aa: CASSGQGSTNEKLFF; v_gene: TRBV19; j_gene: TRBJ1-4; abundance: once; d_gene: NA
CDR3nt: TGTGCCAGCAGGGGCAGGGCCACCTACGAGCAGTACTTC; CDR3aa: CASRGRATYEQYF; v_gene: TRBV3-1/TRBV3-2; j_gene: TRBJ2-7; abundance: NA; d_gene: NA
CDR3nt: TGTGCCAGCAGCCTACGGGGACTAGCGGGGGTCGCCGGCCCCGGGGAGCTGTTTTTT; CDR3aa: CASSLRGLAGVAGPGELFF; v_gene: TRBV7-3; j_gene: TRBJ2-2; abundance: NA; d_gene: TRBD2
CDR3nt: TGTGCCAGCAGTGAAGCGGCCGGGGTAGGCTCTGGAAACACCATATATTTT; CDR3aa: CASSEAAGVGSGNTIYF; v_gene: TRBV6-1; j_gene: TRBJ1-3; abundance: NA; d_gene: NA
CDR3nt: TGTGCCAGCGGGGGGGGTCGGGAGACCCAGTACTTC; CDR3aa: CASGGGRETQYF; v_gene: TRBV2; j_gene: TRBJ2-5; abundance: NA; d_gene: TRBD2
CDR3nt: TGTGCCAGCAGCCCCCGCTGGGGTAGCGGGGGGGAAGAGACCCAGTACTTC; CDR3aa: CASSPRWGSGGEETQYF; v_gene: TRBV7-2; j_gene: TRBJ2-5; abundance: NA; d_gene: TRBD2
CDR3nt: TGTGCCAGCAGTCTGAACAGGGGCCCCAGTAGCTTGGGAACTAATCAGCCCCAGCATTTT; CDR3aa: CASSLNRGPSSLGTNQPQHF; v_gene: TRBV6-6; j_gene: TRBJ1-5; abundance: NA; d_gene: TRBD1